What follows are 19 T cell receptor beta chains derived from one specimen sequenced in a study of cytomegalovirus exposure and HLA in healthy donors. Primers for the PCR totalled 60 Vbeta and 13 Jbeta. The method was immunoSEQ multiplex PCR; TCRdb's version includes in-frame clones alone and lacks a portion of them. The sample lists about 140,000 clones; more than 75% were seen once. The sequencing sample was made of PBMCs. Every receptor here comes from a man between 18 and 35 years old in good health and CMV-seropositive.

The rearrangement links TRBV10-2 to TRBJ1-1; D not certain. The CDR3 covers 13 residues. Germline V lookup: CDR1 WSHSY, CDR2 SAAADI. The V end was cut by 3 bases, the J end by 1 base, with 6 bases between. The CDR3 reads CASSDRSNTEAFF. For the CDR3, the DNA is TGCGCCAGCAGTGACAGGTCGAACACTGAAGCTTTCTTT.

The rearrangement links TRBV5-1 to TRBJ2-5; 11 bases line up with TRBD2. The end of the DNA is better explained by TRBJ2-7, so the J call may be wrong. The CDR3 spans 14 residues. The germline gives CDR1 SGHRS, CDR2 YFSETQ. In DNA, the CDR3 is TGCGCCAGCAGCTTTAGCGGGAGGGCCTACGAGCAGTACTTC. It yields the protein CASSFSGRAYEQYF.

The rearrangement links TRBV28 to TRBJ1-1, with D possibly matching TRBD1 (6 bases). Trimming took 4 bases from V and 5 from J, leaving 14 bases between them. The CDR3 length is 14 residues. Per germline, CDR1 MDHEN and CDR2 SYDVKM. The CDR3 DNA reads as TGTGCCAGCAGTTGGGGGGGGCAGGGGACTGAAGCTTTCTTT. Its protein product is CASSWGGQGTEAFF.

The chain employs TRBV2 and TRBJ1-3; D remains unclear. V lost 6 bases and J 0 bases, leaving 15 bases between the germline ends. This CDR3 has 16 amino acids. Germline CDR1 SNHLY, CDR2 FYNNEI. The CDR3 sequence is CASSPWRVSSGNTIYF. CDR3 DNA: TGTGCCAGCAGCCCGTGGCGGGTGAGCTCTGGAAACACCATATATTTT.

The CDR3 bases are TGTGCCAGCAGTCCCATACCACAGGGGGGCACTGAAGCTTTCTTT. Amino acids: CASSPIPQGGTEAFF. The J gene is TRBJ1-1, the V gene TRBV6-5; 8 bases map to TRBD1. CDR1 and CDR2 (germline): MNHEY, SVGAGI. V was clipped by 5 bases and J by 4 bases; unmatched bases: 9. The CDR3 loop spans 15 amino acids.

The V call is TRBV7-9, the J call TRBJ1-2, with TRBD1 matching 8 bases. V trimming: 2 bases; J trimming: 7 bases; junction bases outside the gene matches: 12. The CDR3 runs to 16 residues. Germline CDR1 SEHNR, CDR2 FQNEAQ (reference sequence). The CDR3: CASSLTQGALIFGYTF. DNA of the CDR3: TGTGCCAGCAGCTTAACTCAGGGGGCGTTAATATTTGGCTACACCTTC.

The chain recombines TRBV5-1 with TRBJ2-2; unclear D gene. This CDR3 is 14 amino acids long. Germline V lookup: CDR1 SGHRS, CDR2 YFSETQ. V was trimmed by 0 bases and J by 9 bases, leaving 12 bases between them. In DNA, the CDR3 is TGCGCCAGCAGCTTGGGAGGTGGAAACTGGGAGCTGTTTTTT. It yields the protein CASSLGGGNWELFF.

The sample holds a few counts of this clone. The genes are TRBV7-2 and TRBJ1-1; D gene uncertain. The V gene lost 3 bases and the J gene lost 0 bases, with 5 bases spanning the gap. Looked up from germline, CDR1 is SGHTA and CDR2 is FQGNSA. This CDR3 is built from 13 residues. CDR3 loop: CASSFKMNTEAFF. CDR3 bases: TGTGCCAGCAGCTTTAAAATGAACACTGAAGCTTTCTTT.

CDR3 loop: CASSTSGTAFPHF. CDR3 DNA: TGTGCCAGCAGTACTTCTGGGACAGCCTTTCCTCATTTT. The chain uses TRBV6-1 and TRBJ1-5, with 7 nucleotides matching TRBD1. CDR1 MNHNS and CDR2 SASEGT come from the germline V gene. This CDR3 has 13 amino acids. The V and J ends lost 5 bases and 16 bases, in that order; junction bases with no gene match: 14.

On this clone: Other DNA sequences in this specimen translate into the identical CDR3. The rearrangement uses TRBV19 and TRBJ1-5; no firm D call. Germline V gene data show CDR1 as LNHDA and CDR2 as SQIVND (reference sequence). The CDR3 is 12 amino acids. Trimming took 3 bases from V and 6 from J, leaving 6 bases between them. The CDR3 bases are TGTGCCAGTAGTATGGGAGGTCAGCCCCAGCATTTT. The encoded protein is CASSMGGQPQHF.

This clone was counted only a few times. V gene TRBV19 combines with J gene TRBJ1-1; no clear D. CDR3 length: 15 residues. V dropped 1 base and J dropped 5 bases, with 14 bases sitting between them. Germline values: CDR1 LNHDA, CDR2 SQIVND (reference sequence). CDR3 in amino acids: CASSIGSPGGTEAFF. CDR3 nucleotides: TGTGCCAGTAGTATAGGTTCCCCCGGCGGGACTGAAGCTTTCTTT.

This clone occurred a few times. The J gene is TRBJ2-1, the V gene TRBV6-6; maybe TRBD2 (7 bases). Germline-derived CDR1 and CDR2 are MNHNY and SVGAGI (reference sequence). The CDR3 length is 14 residues. Deletions cut 3 bases from V and 12 bases from J, with 18 bases between. The chain's CDR3 is CASSYKGGDIGQFF. CDR3 nucleotides: TGTGCCAGCAGTTATAAGGGGGGGGATATTGGGCAGTTCTTC.

The rearrangement joins TRBV4-1 to TRBJ1-1; D is ambiguous. With 0 bases removed from V and 5 bases from J, the gap between germline ends came to 13 bases. The CDR3 is 15 amino acids. The germline gives CDR1 MGHRA, CDR2 YSYEKL. CDR3 protein: CASSQDSGGRTEAFF. The CDR3 nucleotides read TGCGCCAGCAGCCAAGATTCGGGAGGGAGGACTGAAGCTTTCTTT.

The chain is built from TRBV15 and TRBJ1-1, with a weak D call TRBD1 (6 bases). This CDR3 has 15 residues. The germline CDR1 and CDR2 sequences are LNHNV and YYDKDF (reference sequence). V was clipped by 1 base and J by 5 bases, with 14 bases between them. The DNA of the CDR3 is TGTGCCACCAGCAGAGTAGATAGGGGGAATACTGAAGCTTTCTTT. Its translation is CATSRVDRGNTEAFF.

CDR3 sequence (DNA): TGTGCCAGCAGCCTCCTGCGCGGCAATCAGCCCCAGCATTTT. The encoded protein is CASSLLRGNQPQHF. The chain employs TRBV4-2 and TRBJ1-5, with no clear D. The CDR3 has 14 residues. Germline CDR1 reads LGHNA; CDR2 reads YNFKEQ. Trimming took 4 bases from V and 2 from J, leaving 9 bases between them.

The V and J genes are TRBV4-2 and TRBJ2-2; 8 bases match TRBD1. CDR1 is LGHNA, CDR2 YNFKEQ, per germline. The CDR3 extends over 16 amino acids. The V gene end was trimmed by 2 bases and the J gene end by 4 bases; junction bases not matched to a gene: 6. CDR3 loop: CASSQTQGAVTGELFF. The CDR3 nucleotides are TGTGCCAGCAGCCAAACCCAGGGGGCCGTCACCGGGGAGCTGTTTTTT.

V usage is TRBV6-1 and J usage is TRBJ1-2, with 8 bases fitting TRBD1. This CDR3 is 14 amino acids long. Germline CDR1 and CDR2: MNHNS and SASEGT. V was pared by 4 bases and J by 5 bases, with 6 bases of the junction left unmatched. The CDR3 region is CASSGGQGAYGYTF. The CDR3, as DNA: TGTGCCAGCAGTGGGGGGCAGGGGGCGTATGGCTACACCTTC.

The chain uses TRBV6-1 and TRBJ1-2; D ambiguous. Germline V gene sequence: CDR1 MNHNS, CDR2 SASEGT. The CDR3 has 13 amino acids. Deletions cut 4 bases from V and 4 bases from J, with 10 bases between. The CDR3 DNA reads as TGTGCCAGCAGTGGATGGTGGGCCTATGGCTACACCTTC. Translation gives CASSGWWAYGYTF.

This CDR3 reads CASMRGWGGLSNQPQHF. The CDR3 DNA reads as TGTGCCAGTATGAGAGGGTGGGGGGGGTTGAGCAATCAGCCCCAGCATTTT. The V gene is TRBV19, the J gene TRBJ1-5; D might be TRBD1 (5 bases). The CDR3 sequence is 17 residues long. Germline loops: CDR1 LNHDA, CDR2 SQIVND (reference sequence). Trimming shortened V by 7 bases and J by 1 base, and 20 bases separated the two germline ends.